The next 10 T cell receptor beta chains were all read from a single sample in a study of blood T cell repertoires in COVID-19. The assay was immunoSEQ multiplex PCR, and TCRdb's table has in-frame clones only and misses some. There are approximately 190,000 clones in the sample; less than 90% occur only once, and 2.1% lies in the top ten. What was sequenced was peripheral blood. The receptors originated from a man between 70 and 80 years old with active or convalescent COVID-19.

The chain couples TRBV3-1 (or the pseudogene TRBV3-2) to TRBJ2-1; 7 bases line up with TRBD2. Germline CDR1 LGHDT, CDR2 YNNKEL (reference sequence). There are 11 residues in the CDR3. The trim removed 3 bases at V and 13 bases at J, leaving 3 bases unmatched. Here the CDR3 DNA reads TGTGCCAGCAGCCAGACTAGCTCTCAGTTCTTC. It specifies CASSQTSSQFF.

This sequence joins TRBV7-9 and TRBJ1-3; 8 nucleotides align to TRBD1. This CDR3 is 15 amino acids long. After removal of 5 bases from V and 4 bases from J, the junction contained 7 bases not matched to a gene. CDR1 SEHNR and CDR2 FQNEAQ come from the germline V gene (reference sequence). The CDR3 DNA reads as TGTGCCAGCAGCAAGGACAGGGTGTCCGGAAACACCATATATTTT. It translates to CASSKDRVSGNTIYF.

This chain connects TRBV28 to TRBJ1-5; D ambiguous. Germline CDR1 is MDHEN and CDR2 is SYDVKM. V lost 7 bases and J lost 3, with 16 bases in between. The CDR3 length is 15 residues. The CDR3 protein is CASTHRGPHNQPQHF. The CDR3 DNA follows: TGTGCCAGCACCCACCGGGGTCCCCACAATCAGCCCCAGCATTTT.

The V and J genes are TRBV2 and TRBJ2-7; D gene uncertain. The CDR3 loop spans 13 amino acids. Germline V CDR1 and CDR2: SNHLY, FYNNEI. V was trimmed by 5 bases and J by 3 bases, leaving 11 bases between them. The CDR3 reads CASSSLFGYEQYF. DNA for the CDR3: TGTGCCAGCAGTAGTCTATTCGGCTACGAGCAGTACTTC.

This sequence joins TRBV24-1 and TRBJ2-3; D is perhaps TRBD1 (5 bases). The germline V and J ends were trimmed by 5 bases and 5 bases, with 13 bases remaining between them. The germline CDR1 and CDR2 sequences are KGHDR and SFDVKD. The CDR3 totals 14 residues. The CDR3 sequence is CATSGPGIVDTQYF. CDR3 DNA sequence: TGTGCCACCAGTGGTCCAGGGATTGTAGATACGCAGTATTTT.

The rearrangement joins TRBV15 to TRBJ2-7; 11 positions match TRBD1. Trimming took 1 base from V and 4 from J; bases not matched to a gene: 3. Germline lookup yields CDR1 LNHNV and CDR2 YYDKDF (reference sequence). The CDR3 length is 15 residues. For the CDR3, the DNA is TGTGCCACCAGCAGAGGAGGGACAGGGGGGTACGAGCAGTACTTC. This translates into CATSRGGTGGYEQYF.

The rearrangement links TRBV18 to TRBJ1-2, with TRBD1 identical over 8 bases. V was pared by 2 bases and J by 5 bases, with 7 bases of the junction left unmatched. This CDR3 is built from 15 residues. The germline V gene has CDR1 KGHSH and CDR2 LQKENI. The chain's CDR3 is CASSPADRVGYGYTF. CDR3 nucleotides: TGTGCCAGCTCACCAGCGGACAGGGTAGGATATGGCTACACCTTC.

The chain is built from TRBV5-8 and TRBJ1-5; maybe TRBD1 (5 bases). This CDR3 contains 15 residues. Germline CDR1 and CDR2: SGHTS and YDEGEE. Trimming took off 0 bases at V and 1 base at J, with 8 bases between the two ends. CDR3: CASSLGQSSNQPQHF. CDR3 bases: TGTGCCAGCAGCTTGGGACAGTCAAGCAATCAGCCCCAGCATTTT. The full variable domain, with the rest looked up from reference TRBV5-8 and TRBJ1-5, is EAGVTQSPTHLIKTRGQQATLRCSPISGHTSVYWYQQALGLGLQFLLWYDEGEERNRGNFPPRFSGRQFPNYSSELNVNALELEDSALYLCASSLGQSSNQPQHFGDGTRLSIL.

Points on this clone: At one end the junction does not follow the germline gene, possibly because of a read error. This sequence joins TRBV4-3 and TRBJ1-6; 7 nucleotides line up with TRBD1. Per germline, CDR1 LGHNA and CDR2 YSLEER. The CDR3 runs to 17 residues. The CDR3 coding sequence is TGCGCCAGCAGCCAAAGGGCAGTTAGGGACAGACGTTCAACCCTCCACTTT. As protein: CASSQRAVRDRRSTLHF.

The V and J genes are TRBV29-1 and TRBJ2-3; TRBD1 might be the D (6 bases). V lost 4 bases and J 4 bases, leaving 15 bases between the germline ends. CDR3 length equals 14 residues. Per the germline V gene, CDR1 is SQVTM and CDR2 is ANQGSEA. The chain's CDR3 is CSVVYGTLPDTQYF. The CDR3 nucleotides are TGCAGCGTTGTCTATGGGACATTACCAGATACGCAGTATTTT.